The T cell receptor beta chain described here comes from a study of blood T cell repertoires in COVID-19. On the study more broadly: T cells, B-cell-depleted T cells, or PBMCs supplied cDNA or gDNA.

The authors' processing: The assay estimated nucleated cells by amplifying reference gene primers. The method was immunoSEQ multiplex PCR; TCRdb's version includes in-frame clones alone and lacks a portion of them. The D gene and trimming were derived from the DNA, and the V and J assignments and clone size from that table. The repertoire holds about 300,000 clones, approximately 84% seen once, with over 1.3% in the top ten. Germline assignment: CDR1 SGHRS and CDR2 YFSETQ. This CDR3 is built from 14 residues. V lost 3 bases to trimming and J lost 4 bases; unmatched junction nucleotides: 5. Followed longitudinally, the Seattle patients had been enrolled during active infection.

The gene calls are TRBV5-1 and TRBJ2-5; 8 bases fit TRBD2. Sequenced: peripheral blood. The TCR sequence derives from a human donor with COVID-19, enrolled during active disease. The donor label of this sample is uncertain. Written as DNA, the CDR3 is TGCGCCAGCAGCTCAGCGGGGGCTGGAGAGACCCAGTACTTC. Translation gives CASSSAGAGETQYF. Variable domain in full (rest from reference TRBV5-1 and TRBJ2-5): KAGVTQTPRYLIKTRGQQVTLSCSPISGHRSVSWYQQTPGQGLQFLFEYFSETQRNKGNFPGRFSGRQFSNSRSEMNVSTLELGDSALYLCASSSAGAGETQYFGPGTRLLVL.